Listed below are T cell receptor beta chains from one sample, sequenced in a study of B cell selection in AIRE deficiency. TCRdb's copy holds only in-frame clones and misses some; the assay was immunoSEQ multiplex PCR. This sample carries about 15,000 clones, 90% to 95% of them seen once, and the ten largest clones take approximately 0.99%. Sequencing used Tregs sorted from PBMCs. Every receptor here comes from a human donor with AIRE deficiency. The CDR3 runs from the conserved cysteine through the conserved F or W. The D gene is left open where the match is weak. Size tells how often a clone was seen (once, few, many) or the class of an expanded clone, and some rows leave it out.

J gene | clone size | D gene | V gene | CDR3 DNA | CDR3 protein
TRBJ2-3 | . | . | TRBV9 | TGTGCCAGCAGCCGACGGGACATCTCTCGGGATACGCAGTATTTT | CASSRRDISRDTQYF
TRBJ2-2 | few | . | TRBV19 | TGTGCCAGTAGGTCTGGGAGGATCACCGGGGAGCTGTTTTTT | CASRSGRITGELFF
TRBJ1-2 | . | TRBD1 | TRBV5-1 | TGCGCCAGCAGCCCCGGACAGGGGTTAGGCTACACCTTC | CASSPGQGLGYTF
TRBJ1-2 | . | TRBD1 | TRBV29-1 | TGCAGCGCTGGGACAGGGGGGTTCTATGGCTACACCTTC | CSAGTGGFYGYTF
TRBJ2-5 | . | TRBD1 | TRBV27 | TGTGCCAGCAGGACAGGGGGCGGTGAGACCCAGTACTTC | CASRTGGGETQYF
TRBJ2-5 | . | TRBD1 | TRBV7-3 | TGTGCCAGCAGCCCCTGGACAGGGGGAAAGACCCAGTACTTC | CASSPWTGGKTQYF
TRBJ2-1 | . | TRBD1 | TRBV11-1 | TGTGCCAGCAGCTTAGTCCGGGCCAGGGGGCGAGGGTACAATGAGCAGTTCTTC | CASSLVRARGRGYNEQFF
TRBJ1-4 | . | TRBD1 | TRBV4-2 | TGTGCCAGCAGCCCTGAGAGGACAGGGGTTGGTAATGAAAAACTGTTTTTT | CASSPERTGVGNEKLFF
TRBJ2-7 | . | TRBD2 | TRBV28 | TGTGCCAGCAGTTTGGGGGGGGTATCCTACGAGCAGTACTTC | CASSLGGVSYEQYF
TRBJ2-1 | once | . | TRBV4-2 | TGTGCCAGCAGCCAAGGGAGGGCGAGTGGAAATGAGCAGTTCTTC | CASSQGRASGNEQFF
TRBJ2-3 | . | . | TRBV27 | TGTGCCAGCAGTTTATCGGGTCCCGGAGGGGGTTTCACAGATACGCAGTATTTT | CASSLSGPGGGFTDTQYF
TRBJ2-2 | once | . | TRBV28 | TGTGCCAGCAGGGGGTGGACAGCCTTCGCGAACACCGGGGAGCTGTTTTTT | CASRGWTAFANTGELFF
TRBJ2-7 | . | TRBD2 | TRBV28 | TGTGCCAGCAGCTCTCCGCTAGCGGGTCGGGCCTACGAGCAGTACTTC | CASSSPLAGRAYEQYF
TRBJ1-5 | once | . | TRBV30 | TGTGCCTGGAGTGTACTATCAGCTTCCAATCAGCCCCAGCATTTT | CAWSVLSASNQPQHF
TRBJ2-7 | few | . | TRBV19 | TGTGCCAGTGGATTTGGCGACGGGGACTACGAGCAGTACTTC | CASGFGDGDYEQYF
TRBJ2-1 | . | . | TRBV7-9 | TGTGCCAGCAGCAGGGGGAGCTCCTACAATGAGCAGTTCTTC | CASSRGSSYNEQFF
TRBJ1-2 | once | . | TRBV7-2 | TGTGCCAGCAGCTTGGGGGGCGGCTATGGCTACACCTTC | CASSLGGGYGYTF
TRBJ1-1 | . | TRBD1 | TRBV5-1 | TGCGCCAGCAGCATTGTGACAGGGCCCACTGAAGCTTTCTTT | CASSIVTGPTEAFF
TRBJ1-4 | . | . | TRBV7-8 | TGTGCCAGCAGCCTCTACGGTGGGAGGGATCAGCGTGAAAAACTGTTTTTT | CASSLYGGRDQREKLFF
TRBJ2-1 | . | . | TRBV20-1 | TGCAGTGCTAGGTACCATGAGCAGTTCTTC | CSARYHEQFF
TRBJ2-5 | . | . | TRBV14 | TGTGCCAGCAGCCAAGGAGAGGGGGGACTCAGGGAGACCCAGTACTTC | CASSQGEGGLRETQYF
TRBJ2-7 | . | TRBD1 | TRBV5-1 | TGCGCCAGCAGCTCGGACAGGGATAAATCCTACGAGCAGTACTTC | CASSSDRDKSYEQYF
TRBJ1-3 | . | . | TRBV19 | TGTGCCAGTAGTAGCCCAAACAGGTTGAAAGGAAACACCATATATTTT | CASSSPNRLKGNTIYF
TRBJ1-2 | . | . | TRBV6-5 | TGTGCCAGCAGTTACTCGCGGGGGTCCAACTATGGCTACACCTTC | CASSYSRGSNYGYTF
TRBJ2-1 | . | TRBD2 | TRBV9 | TGTGCCAGCAGCGTCCAGCCCGGGAGGGGTAAAACCTCGAGTTACAATGAGCAGTTCTTC | CASSVQPGRGKTSSYNEQFF
TRBJ1-1 | . | . | TRBV30 | TGTGCCTGGAGTGTACAAGGGTGGGGCACTGAAGCTTTCTTT | CAWSVQGWGTEAFF
TRBJ2-7 | . | . | TRBV10-3 | TGTGCCATCAGTGAGTCGATAGGACTCACCTACGAGCAGTACTTC | CAISESIGLTYEQYF
TRBJ2-6 | . | . | TRBV5-3 | TGTGCCAGAAAAACAGTCTCTGGGGCCAACGTCCTGACTTTC | CARKTVSGANVLTF